This T cell receptor beta chain was sequenced during a study of blood T cell repertoires in COVID-19. Study-wide context: Some COVID-19 samples were acute and others convalescent; all came from the United States, Italy and Spain. T cells, B-cell-depleted T cells, or PBMCs supplied cDNA or gDNA.

Trimming stripped 1 base from V and 0 bases from J, with 9 bases between. From germline, CDR1 is LNHDA and CDR2 SQIVND (reference sequence). This CDR3 is built from 16 residues. Original methodology: Amplifying reference gene primers gave estimates of nucleated cell counts. Clones were read by immunoSEQ multiplex PCR, and TCRdb kept only the in-frame ones, dropping some. Clone size and the V and J calls come from that table; the DNA yielded D and trimming. The profile shows about 520,000 clones, approximately 85% of them singletons. Specimen: peripheral blood. The J gene is TRBJ1-4, the V gene TRBV19; no definite D call. The source is a human donor in a cohort sampled during active COVID-19. The chain's CDR3 is CASSIAGAATNEKLFF. The CDR3 DNA is TGTGCCAGTAGTATAGCCGGAGCGGCAACTAATGAAAAACTGTTTTTT.